The rows below give T cell receptor beta chains drawn from one sample of a study of cytomegalovirus exposure and HLA in healthy donors. Sequencing was performed with immunoSEQ multiplex PCR; in TCRdb, only in-frame clones are kept and a portion is missing. The sample has over 35,000 clones; approximately 55% are singletons. The material sequenced was PBMCs. Source of these receptors: a human donor in good health. The CDR3 runs from the conserved cysteine through the conserved F or W. The D gene is left open where the match is weak. Size values are once, few and many counts, or a class for expanded clones, and some rows have none.

TRBV29-1	TRBJ2-1	TRBD2	.	CSQFSPSGGAVEQFF	TGCAGTCAATTCTCGCCTAGCGGGGGGGCTGTTGAGCAGTTCTTC
TRBV9	TRBJ2-7	.	few	CASSVESGAGDEQYF	TGTGCCAGCAGCGTAGAATCAGGGGCCGGGGACGAGCAGTACTTC
TRBV9	TRBJ2-1	.	.	CASSVHHEQFF	TGTGCCAGCAGCGTTCATCATGAGCAGTTCTTC
TRBV5-5	TRBJ1-5	.	.	CASSLGQLQPQHF	TGTGCCAGCAGCTTGGGACAGCTTCAGCCCCAGCATTTT
TRBV19	TRBJ1-1	TRBD1	.	CASSKGQGNTEAFF	TGTGCCAGTAGTAAGGGACAGGGGAACACTGAAGCTTTCTTT
TRBV30	TRBJ1-5	.	few	CAWSVWGQGQPQHF	TGTGCCTGGAGTGTATGGGGGCAAGGCCAGCCCCAGCATTTT
TRBV7-4	TRBJ1-5	.	.	CASSLDWGLIPPQHF	TGTGCCAGCAGCTTAGATTGGGGGCTAATCCCGCCCCAGCATTTT
TRBV13	TRBJ1-4	.	.	CASSFRVPNEKLFF	TGTGCCAGCAGCTTCCGAGTGCCCAATGAAAAACTGTTTTTT
TRBV11-2	TRBJ1-6	.	few	CASSSWTASLHF	TGTGCCAGCAGCTCCTGGACAGCGTCCCTCCACTTT
TRBV7-2	TRBJ1-2	.	.	CANSLVGTQSSGYTF	TGTGCCAACAGCTTAGTAGGGACTCAGTCTAGCGGCTACACCTTC
TRBV9	TRBJ2-1	TRBD2	.	CASSVSSGRSNYEQFF	TGTGCCAGCAGCGTTTCTAGCGGGAGATCAAACTATGAGCAGTTCTTC
TRBV29-1	TRBJ2-5	TRBD1	once	CSVKRYRGLQETQYF	TGCAGCGTGAAGCGTTACAGGGGGCTACAAGAGACCCAGTACTTC
TRBV11-2	TRBJ2-1	TRBD2	.	CASSLERAGLAPDEQFF	TGTGCCAGCAGCTTAGAAAGGGCGGGACTAGCACCCGACGAGCAGTTCTTC
TRBV4-2	TRBJ2-4	TRBD2	.	CASSQSGLGNIQYF	TGTGCCAGCAGCCAATCGGGACTAGGAAACATTCAGTACTTC
TRBV10-3	TRBJ1-1	.	.	CAISLGGGNTEAFF	TGTGCCATCAGTTTGGGGGGAGGGAACACTGAAGCTTTCTTT
TRBV6-6	TRBJ1-4	.	few	CASSVRDLKEKLFF	TGTGCCAGCAGTGTCCGGGACTTAAAGGAAAAACTGTTTTTT
TRBV19	TRBJ2-7	.	.	CASSTRTGSSYEQYF	TGTGCCAGTAGTACACGGACCGGGAGCTCCTACGAGCAGTACTTC
TRBV4-3	TRBJ1-5	TRBD1	.	CASSQDRDRYQPQHF	TGCGCCAGCAGCCAAGATAGGGACAGATATCAGCCCCAGCATTTT
TRBV9	TRBJ1-2	TRBD1	.	CASSYRGMSLYGYTF	TGTGCCAGCAGCTACAGGGGGATGAGTCTCTATGGCTACACCTTC
TRBV5-6	TRBJ1-2	.	.	CASSLGQTAYGYTF	TGTGCCAGCAGCTTGGGACAGACCGCCTATGGCTACACCTTC
TRBV6-5	TRBJ2-7	TRBD1	few	CASSSDRVHEQYF	TGTGCCAGCAGCTCCGACAGGGTCCACGAGCAGTACTTC
TRBV2	TRBJ1-1	.	.	CASRPGQLNTEAFF	TGTGCCAGCCGACCGGGACAACTGAACACTGAAGCTTTCTTT
TRBV7-3	TRBJ2-3	.	.	CASSLTWGPKDTQYF	TGTGCCAGCAGCTTAACGTGGGGGCCCAAAGATACGCAGTATTTT
TRBV15	TRBJ2-7	TRBD2	.	CATSGRYRGLAGGVEQYF	TGTGCCACCAGCGGACGATATCGAGGACTAGCGGGAGGCGTCGAGCAGTACTTC
TRBV4-1	TRBJ2-5	TRBD2	.	CASSLRTSGRWDQETQYF	TGCGCCAGCAGCCTAAGGACTAGCGGGAGATGGGACCAAGAGACCCAGTACTTC
TRBV5-1	TRBJ2-5	TRBD1	few	CASSLSYRGETQYF	TGCGCCAGCAGCTTATCATACAGGGGGGAGACCCAGTACTTC
TRBV18	TRBJ2-3	TRBD2	few	CASSLFPGGSTDTQYF	TGTGCCAGCTCACTTTTCCCGGGAGGAAGCACAGATACGCAGTATTTT
TRBV28	TRBJ2-4	TRBD2	few	CASSLSVGLGSMENIQYF	TGTGCCAGCAGTTTATCCGTCGGACTAGGGAGTATGGAGAACATTCAGTACTTC
TRBV7-2	TRBJ2-7	TRBD1	.	CASSMGQVLSYEQYF	TGTGCCAGCAGCATGGGACAGGTTCTCTCCTACGAGCAGTACTTC
TRBV7-9	TRBJ1-1	.	.	CASSLGRLMNTEAFF	TGTGCCAGCAGCTTAGGCCGGTTAATGAACACTGAAGCTTTCTTT
TRBV7-9	TRBJ1-1	.	.	CASRGSGETEAFF	TGTGCCAGCAGAGGGTCAGGGGAGACTGAAGCTTTCTTT
TRBV19	TRBJ1-3	.	.	CASIARADTRSGNTIYF	TGTGCCAGTATCGCTAGGGCGGACACCCGCTCTGGAAACACCATATATTTT
TRBV14	TRBJ2-7	TRBD1	.	CASSSGQGLAHEQYF	TGTGCCAGCAGCTCGGGACAGGGCTTGGCACACGAGCAGTACTTC
TRBV19	TRBJ2-7	TRBD2	.	CASSIIAGGRHEQYF	TGTGCCAGTAGTATAATAGCGGGAGGGCGACACGAGCAGTACTTC
TRBV5-1	TRBJ2-2	.	few	CASSWRATGELFF	TGCGCCAGCAGTTGGAGGGCGACCGGGGAGCTGTTTTTT
TRBV7-2	TRBJ2-3	TRBD1	.	CASSLGTANTQYF	TGTGCCAGCAGCTTGGGGACAGCCAATACGCAGTATTTT